The clone carrying this T cell receptor beta chain showed up many times. This entry belongs to a study of prognosis after radiotherapy for stage I lung cancer. With two-round multiplex PCR, TCR beta CDR3 sequences were amplified from genomic DNA. Primers specific to each TRBV and TRBJ gene were used in first-round PCR. TCRdb analysed the multiplex PCR reads with MiXCR anew, one entry per CDR3 protein. The table records roughly 25,000 distinct CDR3 sequences, around 45% of them present only once. The CDR3 spans 16 residues. V was pared by 0 bases and J by 2 bases, with 10 bases between. CDR1 is SNHLY and CDR2 is FYNNEI in the germline V gene.

This TCR derives from a donor aged 50 or older with non-small cell lung cancer. The chain is built from TRBV2 and TRBJ2-2, with D perhaps TRBD1 or TRBD2 (5 bases each). Material: PBMCs, obtained before or after stereotactic body radiation therapy (not recorded which). This chain's CDR3 is CASSEAGAFNTGELFF. As DNA, the CDR3 is TGTGCCAGCAGTGAAGCCGGGGCGTTTAACACCGGGGAGCTGTTTTTT.